This T cell receptor (beta chain) is drawn from a study of shared clonotypes between healthy human individuals. Findings and limits, study-wide: Clonotype sharing among donors was thought likely to change with sequencing depth.

The V segment lost 0 bases and the J segment 4 bases; nucleotides outside the gene matches: 3. CDR3 size: 16 residues. The germline V gene encodes CDR1 SEHNR and CDR2 FQNEAQ (reference sequence). All participating donors were Caucasian adults from Nashville, Tennessee. A note on this clone: What it recognizes is unknown.

The repertoire was sequenced with immunoSEQ multiplex PCR; TCRdb's copy has only in-frame clones and lacks some. The repertoire holds some 630,000 clones, with less than 80% as singletons. The chain uses TRBV7-9 and TRBJ2-2, with TRBD1 identical over 9 bases. The sample taken for sequencing was memory CD4+ T cells sorted from blood. Described subset: CD45RA-negative fraction. The sequence came from a woman aged 30 to 39 in good health. Written as DNA, the CDR3 is TGTGCCAGCAGCTTAGCCCCGGGACAGGGCACCGGGGAGCTGTTTTTT. Protein: CASSLAPGQGTGELFF.